This TCR beta chain derives from a study of response to subunit inactivated influenza vaccine (dated by TCRdb to the late 2010s). About the full investigation: Deep quantitative profiling of the T cell receptor repertoire was used in the study to follow responses to a trivalent subunit inactivated influenza vaccine.

On this clonotype itself: Its specific antigen is unknown. Base qualities are not recorded, but no much larger clone differs from it by a single base.

Preparation of the library involved RT-PCR. The run used an Illumina HiSeq 2500. TCRdb redid the processing of the public reads, applying fastp at Q25 and MiXCR, and retained in-frame beta chains. Every entry covers one CDR3 protein and lists the most common genes and DNA from its rows. This sample is represented by hundreds of thousands of distinct CDR3 sequences; 12% of them were singletons. Roughly 10% of the sample lies in the top ten. Trimming removed 0 bases from V and 3 bases from J, leaving 13 bases between the germline ends. The CDR3 numbers 15 residues from cysteine through phenylalanine. The DNA shown is the 45-base CDR3, in frame from base 1. CDR1 SGHKS and CDR2 YYEKEE were looked up in the germline V gene (reference sequence). Broad study findings and their caveats: According to the authors, only a limited number of new T cells may be recruited by each seasonal influenza vaccination.

The sequence joins TRBV5-5 to TRBJ2-7, with a tentative D gene TRBD2 over 5 matching bases. The sample consisted of PBMCs from blood, taken on the day of vaccination. The source of this sequence is a man between 50 and 59 years old who received an inactivated influenza vaccine. Donor details come from another sample of the same person, matched by shared clones. The CDR3 protein: CASSLGLAYIYEQYF. The sequence in DNA is TGTGCCAGCAGCTTGGGATTAGCGTACATCTACGAGCAGTACTTC.